Below are 29 T cell receptor beta chains sequenced from a single sample in a study of identical twins (dated by TCRdb to about 2016). Receptor amplification or capture employed 5' RACE. Sequenced using an Illumina HiSeq 2000. Using fastp at Q25 and MiXCR, TCRdb reprocessed the public reads and kept productive beta chains. One record per CDR3 amino acid sequence lists the most common genes and DNA. This sample has hundreds of thousands of distinct CDR3 sequences in its table, and 9% to 15% of those were observed once. Of the sample, roughly 1.5% falls within the top ten clones. A further study also used this sample, focusing on yellow fever vaccine responses in identical twins.

Sequenced sample: PBMCs. All receptors derive from a woman younger than 30 in good health.

This clonotype has just a few counts. This rearrangement joins TRBV10-3 to TRBJ1-5; D uncertain. Germline V gene lookup returns CDR1 ENHRY and CDR2 SYGVKD. This CDR3 has 13 residues. The V end was cut by 7 bases, the J end by 4 bases, with 11 bases between. The CDR3: CAIKTGENQPQHF. The CDR3 DNA is TGTGCCATCAAGACGGGAGAAAATCAGCCCCAGCATTTT.

In its sample, this clonotype was seen many times. This sequence joins TRBV6-5 and TRBJ1-1; no clear D. Trimming stripped 8 bases from V and 1 base from J, with 8 bases between. The CDR3 covers 12 residues. Germline CDR1 MNHEY, CDR2 SVGAGI. The CDR3 DNA sequence: TGTGCCAGCTCGGATTCGAACACTGAAGCTTTCTTT. Amino acids: CASSDSNTEAFF.

This clonotype appeared a single time. The rearrangement links TRBV2 to TRBJ1-6; D is ambiguous. CDR1 and CDR2 (germline): SNHLY, FYNNEI. V lost 6 bases and J 5 bases, leaving 11 bases between the germline ends. The CDR3 contains 14 residues. Here the CDR3 reads CASRRPLDNSPLHF. DNA for the CDR3: TGTGCCAGCAGGAGGCCATTGGATAATTCACCCCTCCACTTT.

This clonotype has a count of ten or more. DNA of the CDR3: TGTGCCAGCAGCCCAACTCAGGGGGCCCTCTCCGAGCAGTACTTC. It codes for CASSPTQGALSEQYF. The chain employs TRBV27 and TRBJ2-7, with 8 bases that match TRBD1. In germline, CDR1 is MNHEY, CDR2 SMNVEV (reference sequence). This CDR3 is built from 15 residues. V lost 6 bases to trimming and J lost 6 bases; unmatched junction nucleotides: 13.

V usage is TRBV12-3 or TRBV12-4 and J usage is TRBJ2-7, with D perhaps matching TRBD2 (5 bases). This CDR3 contains 12 residues. V lost 6 bases to trimming and J lost 7 bases, with 13 bases between them. DNA of the CDR3: TGTGCCAGCAGCGTAGCGCGGAGGGAGCAGTACTTC. Residues: CASSVARREQYF.

The chain uses TRBV10-2 and TRBJ2-7; a weak D match, TRBD2 (5 bases). The CDR3 extends over 15 amino acids. Germline CDR1 reads WSHSY; CDR2 reads SAAADI. Trimming stripped 2 bases from V and 1 base from J, with 12 bases between. The CDR3 protein is CASSEAGIPSYEQYF. CDR3 nucleotide sequence: TGCGCCAGCAGTGAGGCCGGGATACCATCCTACGAGCAGTACTTC.

This clonotype showed up just a few times. The chain is built from TRBV28 and TRBJ1-2; unclear D gene. V lost 5 bases, J lost 7 bases, and 14 bases lay in between. Germline CDR1 and CDR2: MDHEN and SYDVKM. The CDR3 contains 13 residues. The CDR3 region is CASSPPGVSGYTF. In DNA, the CDR3 is TGTGCCAGCAGTCCCCCCGGGGTTTCTGGCTACACCTTC.

V is TRBV12-5 and J is TRBJ2-3; D unresolved. Between the trimmed V and J ends, which lost 1 base and 0 bases, there was a span of 8 bases. The germline CDR1 and CDR2 sequences are LGHNT and FRNRAP. CDR3 length equals 15 residues. CDR3 region: CASGLGGGSTDTQYF. In DNA form, the CDR3 reads TGTGCTAGTGGTTTGGGAGGCGGCAGCACAGATACGCAGTATTTT.

In its sample, this clonotype was seen a few times. The genes are TRBV6-1 and TRBJ1-1; 9 bases agree with TRBD1. Germline V lookup: CDR1 MNHNS, CDR2 SASEGT. The CDR3 runs 19 residues. Trimming took 4 bases from V and 3 from J; bases not matched to a gene: 18. CDR3 residues: CASSGVPGQGPVSDTEAFF. The CDR3 DNA sequence: TGTGCCAGCAGTGGCGTCCCGGGACAGGGTCCCGTTTCGGACACTGAAGCTTTCTTT.

This clonotype occurred a few times. The V call is TRBV20-1, the J call TRBJ2-7; 7 bases match TRBD1. V shed 2 bases and J 0 bases; nucleotides not matched to a gene: 10. The CDR3 has 16 amino acids. Germline values: CDR1 DFQATT, CDR2 SNEGSKA (reference sequence). For the CDR3, the DNA is TGCAGTGCTAGAAGTTGGGCAGGGGGAATCTCCTACGAGCAGTACGTC. It is translated as CSARSWAGGISYEQYV.

V and J are TRBV15 and TRBJ1-2, with TRBD1 as a possible D gene (5 bases). Trimming took off 0 bases at V and 8 bases at J, with 19 bases between the two ends. Germline CDR1 and CDR2: LNHNV and YYDKDF (reference sequence). This CDR3 is built from 16 residues. Here the CDR3 DNA reads TGTGCCACCAGCAGAGAGGTTGCAGGGATAGGATACGGCTACACCTTC. This sequence encodes CATSREVAGIGYGYTF.

The rearrangement links TRBV5-5 to TRBJ2-1; a possible D gene is TRBD1 (6 bases). Germline loops: CDR1 SGHKS, CDR2 YYEKEE (reference sequence). The ends were cut back, 3 bases at V and 8 bases at J, with 15 bases in the middle. The CDR3 length is 14 residues. CDR3 protein: CASSYEDRRDEQFF. CDR3 nucleotides: TGTGCCAGCAGCTACGAGGACAGACGGGATGAGCAGTTCTTC.

The chain joins TRBV5-1 to TRBJ2-3; D is perhaps TRBD1 or TRBD2 (6 bases each). Trimming shortened V by 5 bases and J by 2 bases, and 18 bases separated the two germline ends. CDR1 is SGHRS and CDR2 is YFSETQ in the germline V gene. There are 16 residues in the CDR3. For the CDR3, the DNA is TGCGCCAGCAGAAGGGGGGATGAGCTTCCCACAGATACGCAGTATTTT. Amino acids: CASRRGDELPTDTQYF.

This clonotype was counted only a few times. In DNA, the CDR3 is TGTGCCAGCAGTCAACGGACAGGGAGGGAGCCCCAGCATTTT. It codes for CASSQRTGREPQHF. V and J are TRBV12-3 or TRBV12-4 and TRBJ1-5, with TRBD1 matching over 8 bases. V lost 5 bases to trimming and J lost 8 bases; unmatched junction nucleotides: 8. The CDR3 has 14 amino acids.

The rearrangement joins TRBV3-1 to TRBJ2-1; the match to TRBD2 covers 7 bases. Germline V lookup: CDR1 LGHDT, CDR2 YNNKEL (reference sequence). V was pared by 3 bases and J by 4 bases, with 12 bases of the junction left unmatched. This CDR3 is built from 17 residues. In DNA, the CDR3 is TGTGCCAGCAGCCACGGGGGAGGGCCCATAAGATACAATGAGCAGTTCTTC. It translates to CASSHGGGPIRYNEQFF.

This chain connects TRBV11-2 to TRBJ1-2, with a possible D match to TRBD1 (5 bases). Trimming removed 3 bases from V and 8 bases from J, with 28 bases in between. Germline V gene sequence: CDR1 SGHAT, CDR2 FQNNGV. The CDR3 contains 18 residues. The CDR3 loop reads CASSFSAQTGAGGEGYTF. DNA of the CDR3: TGTGCCAGCAGCTTTTCGGCACAGACCGGGGCCGGAGGAGAGGGCTACACCTTC.

This clonotype showed up just a few times. V and J are TRBV5-1 and TRBJ2-3, with 7 bases aligning to TRBD1. The germline gives CDR1 SGHRS, CDR2 YFSETQ. Unmatched junction bases numbered 13, after V lost 4 bases and J lost 2 bases. The CDR3 sequence is 17 residues long. The CDR3, as DNA: TGCGCCAGCAGCCGAATTTCCGGGACAGCGCCCACAGATACGCAGTATTTT. It is translated as CASSRISGTAPTDTQYF.

This clonotype showed up many times. This chain uses TRBV7-2 with TRBJ2-1; D tentatively reads TRBD1 or TRBD2 (6 bases each). This CDR3 has 15 residues. Trimming stripped 4 bases from V and 1 base from J, with 11 bases between. The germline V gene encodes CDR1 SGHTA and CDR2 FQGNSA. The CDR3 DNA sequence: TGTGCCAGCAGCTCCGAAGGGGGGTCCTACAATGAGCAGTTCTTC. Amino acids: CASSSEGGSYNEQFF.

This clonotype was found many times. The J gene is TRBJ2-1, the V gene TRBV9, with no clear D. Germline assignment: CDR1 SGDLS and CDR2 YYNGEE. V shed 0 bases and J shed 7 bases, with 5 bases lying between them. This CDR3 is 12 amino acids long. This CDR3 reads CASSVGANEQFF. Here the CDR3 DNA reads TGTGCCAGCAGCGTAGGGGCGAATGAGCAGTTCTTC.

J is TRBJ2-7 and V is TRBV28; either TRBD1 or TRBD2 may fit D (5 bases each). The CDR3 runs 14 residues. V shed 2 bases and J shed 2 bases, with 10 bases lying between them. Germline CDR1 and CDR2: MDHEN and SYDVKM. CDR3 sequence: CASSLQGTPYEQYV. The CDR3 coding sequence is TGTGCCAGCAGTTTACAAGGGACCCCCTACGAGCAGTACGTC.

The rearrangement links TRBV4-1 to TRBJ1-4; no clear D gene. From germline, CDR1 is MGHRA and CDR2 YSYEKL. The ends were cut back, 2 bases at V and 0 bases at J, with 16 bases in the middle. The CDR3 sequence is 18 residues long. CDR3 nucleotides: TGCGCCAGCAGCCAACTAAAAACCCCGGTCCCAACTAATGAAAAACTGTTTTTT. Its translation: CASSQLKTPVPTNEKLFF.

V and J are TRBV3-1 and TRBJ2-3; TRBD1 aligns across 7 bases. This CDR3 is built from 16 residues. Germline V lookup: CDR1 LGHDT, CDR2 YNNKEL (reference sequence). The ends lost 1 base at V and 6 bases at J; junction bases unmatched: 10. The CDR3 loop is CASSQGETGTADTQYF. CDR3 DNA sequence: TGTGCCAGCAGCCAAGGGGAGACAGGGACCGCGGATACGCAGTATTTT.

This clonotype was found a few times. The chain employs TRBV11-2 and TRBJ1-5; 11 bases are shared with TRBD1. The CDR3 length is 14 residues. The V segment lost 8 bases and the J segment 4 bases; nucleotides outside the gene matches: 4. The germline CDR1 and CDR2 sequences are SGHAT and FQNNGV. CDR3 residues: CASARDRGNQPQHF. CDR3 coding DNA: TGTGCCAGCGCACGGGACAGGGGGAATCAGCCCCAGCATTTT.

The chain joins TRBV3-1 to TRBJ2-5, with D maybe TRBD2 (5 bases). The germline V and J ends were trimmed by 4 bases and 3 bases, with 15 bases remaining between them. CDR1 is LGHDT and CDR2 is YNNKEL in the germline V gene (reference sequence). The CDR3 runs to 15 residues. This chain's CDR3 is CASSLRASKEETQYF. CDR3 bases: TGTGCCAGCAGCCTTAGGGCTAGCAAGGAAGAGACCCAGTACTTC.

This clonotype was detected only once. In nucleotides, the CDR3 is TGTGCCAGCAGCTTCAGACAGGCGGCGAACACTGAAGCTTTCTTT. It codes for CASSFRQAANTEAFF. The chain joins TRBV7-9 to TRBJ1-1; D may be TRBD1 (6 bases). Germline V gene lookup returns CDR1 SEHNR and CDR2 FQNEAQ (reference sequence). This CDR3 comprises 15 residues. V was shortened by 3 bases and J by 1 base, with 12 bases between the two germline ends.

The CDR3 DNA is TGTGCCAGCAGCACGGGGAGGCGGAACACTGAAGCTTTCTTT. Translated, it gives CASSTGRRNTEAFF. J is TRBJ1-1 and V is TRBV5-6, with no clear D. V was trimmed by 4 bases and J by 1 base, leaving 11 bases between them. The length of the CDR3 is 14 residues. From germline, CDR1 is SGHDT and CDR2 YYEEEE.

The chain uses TRBV10-3 and TRBJ1-2; TRBD1 matches 7 bases. Germline V gene data show CDR1 as ENHRY and CDR2 as SYGVKD. Trimming at V came to 11 bases and at J to 4 bases, leaving 10 bases not matched to a gene. The CDR3 is made up of 13 amino acids. The CDR3 reads CAATDRDSYGYTF. In nucleotides, the CDR3 is TGTGCCGCCACAGACCGGGACAGCTATGGCTACACCTTC.

This sequence joins TRBV15 and TRBJ2-1, with TRBD2 matching over 9 bases. The CDR3 has 15 residues. Germline V gene data show CDR1 as LNHNV and CDR2 as YYDKDF (reference sequence). J lost 9 bases, V lost 1 base, and 7 bases had no gene match. The CDR3 sequence: CATSRVLLAGVEQFF. DNA for the CDR3: TGTGCCACCAGCAGAGTCCTCTTAGCGGGAGTTGAGCAGTTCTTC. The whole variable domain, filled in from reference TRBV15 and TRBJ2-1, reads DAMVIQNPRYQVTQFGKPVTLSCSQTLNHNVMYWYQQKSSQAPKLLFHYYDKDFNNEADTPDNFQSRRPNTSFCFLDIRSPGLGDTAMYLCATSRVLLAGVEQFFGPGTRLTVL.

J is TRBJ1-2 and V is TRBV21-1. TRBV21-1 is a pseudogene locus. The CDR3 totals 14 residues. The chain's CDR3 is CASSKDAGTHGYTF. DNA of the CDR3: TGTGCCAGCAGCAAAGATGCGGGCACTCATGGCTACACCTTC.